Reported below is one T cell receptor (beta chain). Its antigen is not known. The source of the sample is a study of shared clonotypes between healthy human individuals. For the study at large: For every donor, three CD4 naive, three CD4 memory, two CD8 naive and one CD8 memory plates were used.

Study results and caveats: Of the naive CD4 clonotypes, about 5.4% were shared across a handful of donors. It was anticipated that sequencing depth would influence how many clonotypes donors shared. Naive subsets tended to show greater estimated richness than memory subsets.

The CDR3 totals 14 residues. Germline V gene sequence: CDR1 LNHNV, CDR2 YYDKDF (reference sequence). V gave up 3 bases and J gave up 5 bases, with 11 bases separating them. Sequencing used immunoSEQ multiplex PCR; TCRdb keeps in-frame clones, though not all of them. The table includes more than 900,000 clones, 70% to 80% detected once. The source material was memory CD4+ T cells from PBMCs. Subset: CD45RA-negative fraction. V usage is TRBV15 and J usage is TRBJ1-5; no definite D call. This receptor was identified in a man in his late teens or twenties in good health. Some clones in this sample may be carry-over from other donors' samples. The DNA for the CDR3 is TGTGCCACCAGCAGGGGCCTTCGGGATCAGCCCCAGCATTTT. It yields the protein CATSRGLRDQPQHF.